A selection of T cell receptor beta chains follows, all from one sample in a study of cytomegalovirus exposure and HLA in healthy donors. The table came from immunoSEQ multiplex PCR; TCRdb's copy has only in-frame clones and leaves some out. The profile covers 150,000 to 200,000 clones, with about three quarters appearing a single time and about 1.9% taken by the ten largest. Sequenced sample: PBMCs. The source of these receptors is a female donor in good health and CMV-seronegative. Both conserved end residues are part of each CDR3. D genes are given only for firm matches. Clone size is shown for a subset of rows, as once, few, many or a class of expanded clone.

j_call	d_call	v_call	clone_size	cdr3_aa	cdr3_nt
TRBJ1-2	TRBD1	TRBV5-4	.	CASSDARTGTTYGYTF	TGTGCCAGCAGCGACGCCCGGACAGGGACCACCTATGGCTACACCTTC
TRBJ2-7	TRBD2	TRBV27	.	CASSPMTSGWDEQYF	TGTGCCAGCAGTCCGATGACTAGCGGGTGGGACGAGCAGTACTTC
TRBJ1-2	TRBD1	TRBV6-5	once	CASSGTGEGYTF	TGTGCCAGCAGTGGGACAGGGGAGGGCTACACCTTC
TRBJ1-5	TRBD1	TRBV19	few	CASSMGQGNQPQHF	TGTGCCAGTAGTATGGGACAGGGCAATCAGCCCCAGCATTTT
TRBJ2-5	TRBD2	TRBV7-2	.	CASSLALAGGISQETQYF	TGTGCCAGCAGCTTAGCTCTAGCGGGGGGGATAAGCCAAGAGACCCAGTACTTC
TRBJ1-5	.	TRBV6-6	.	CASTGTHGRHF	TGTGCCAGCACGGGAACCCACGGACGGCATTTT
TRBJ2-7	.	TRBV4-1	.	CASSQVVGVSYEQYF	TGCGCCAGCAGCCAAGTGGTAGGGGTCTCGTACGAGCAGTACTTC
TRBJ1-3	.	TRBV4-2	few	CASSQVVFGGDGNTIYF	TGTGCCAGCAGCCAAGTAGTTTTTGGGGGCGACGGAAACACCATATATTTT
TRBJ2-5	TRBD2	TRBV29-1	.	CSSGGGGGTQYF	TGCAGCTCGGGGGGCGGGGGGGGGACCCAGTACTTC
TRBJ2-1	TRBD2	TRBV7-9	.	CASSFTSGGAYNEQFF	TGTGCCAGCAGCTTTACCTCCGGGGGGGCCTACAATGAGCAGTTCTTC
TRBJ1-2	TRBD1	TRBV7-2	.	CASSYNRGFYGYTF	TGTGCCAGCAGCTACAACAGGGGATTCTATGGCTACACCTTC
TRBJ1-5	.	TRBV7-2	few	CASSLQGPSNQPQHF	TGTGCCAGCAGCTTACAGGGCCCGAGCAATCAGCCCCAGCATTTT
TRBJ2-3	.	TRBV12-5	once	CASGLGLATSTDTQYF	TGTGCTAGTGGTTTGGGACTCGCCACTAGCACAGATACGCAGTATTTT
TRBJ1-1	TRBD1	TRBV5-1	.	CASSPGTGGGGSTEAFF	TGCGCCAGCAGCCCCGGGACAGGGGGCGGTGGATCCACTGAAGCTTTCTTT
TRBJ1-4	.	TRBV5-1	.	CASSLSSGANEKLFF	TGCGCCAGCAGCTTGAGTTCGGGGGCTAATGAAAAACTGTTTTTT
TRBJ2-7	TRBD1	TRBV5-1	.	CASTRDRLGSYEQYF	TGCGCCAGCACCCGGGACAGGCTGGGCTCCTACGAGCAGTACTTC
TRBJ2-7	TRBD1	TRBV11-2	few	CASSQDRVHEQYF	TGTGCCAGCAGCCAAGACAGGGTCCACGAGCAGTACTTC
TRBJ2-7	.	TRBV6-1	.	CASSGDRLYEQYF	TGTGCCAGCAGTGGCGACAGACTCTACGAGCAGTACTTC
TRBJ1-3	.	TRBV7-9	once	CAMNEEFSGNTIYF	TGTGCCATGAATGAGGAGTTCTCTGGAAACACCATATATTTT
TRBJ1-6	TRBD1	TRBV5-1	.	CASSFTGGEPLHF	TGCGCCAGCAGCTTTACAGGGGGCGAACCCCTCCACTTT
TRBJ1-3	TRBD1	TRBV25-1	.	CASLGQDGNTIYF	TGTGCCAGCCTGGGACAGGACGGAAACACCATATATTTT
TRBJ2-7	TRBD2	TRBV5-1	.	CASSREGLYEQYF	TGCGCCAGCAGCCGGGAGGGCCTCTACGAGCAGTACTTC
TRBJ2-7	.	TRBV19	.	CASSIMEAYEQYF	TGTGCCAGTAGTATAATGGAGGCCTACGAGCAGTACTTC
TRBJ1-1	.	TRBV7-2	.	CASSLDRLNTEAFF	TGTGCCAGCAGCTTGGACAGACTGAACACTGAAGCTTTCTTT
TRBJ1-2	.	TRBV25-1	.	CASSEYGTYYGYTF	TGTGCCAGCAGTGAATACGGGACATACTATGGCTACACCTTC
TRBJ2-1	.	TRBV6-1	.	CASREGGGDEQFF	TGTGCCAGCAGAGAAGGGGGGGGCGATGAGCAGTTCTTC
TRBJ2-7	.	TRBV4-1	.	CVSSLLHSGTYEQYF	TGCGTCAGCAGCCTACTCCATTCGGGGACCTACGAGCAGTACTTC
TRBJ2-2	.	TRBV11-2	.	CASTLLGSRRELFF	TGTGCCAGCACCCTACTAGGCAGTCGTAGGGAGCTGTTTTTT
TRBJ2-7	.	TRBV7-2	once	CASSLGGTFSYEQYF	TGTGCCAGCAGCTTAGGGGGGACATTCTCCTACGAGCAGTACTTC
TRBJ2-5	.	TRBV5-1	.	CASSPRDFQETQYF	TGCGCCAGCAGCCCCCGGGACTTCCAAGAGACCCAGTACTTC
TRBJ2-2	.	TRBV5-1	.	CASSLYREAGGELFF	TGCGCCAGCAGCTTGTACCGGGAAGCAGGCGGGGAGCTGTTTTTT
TRBJ1-4	TRBD1	TRBV9	.	CASSDTVGTGGREKLFF	TGTGCCAGCAGCGACACCGTGGGAACAGGGGGCAGGGAAAAACTGTTTTTT
TRBJ2-3	.	TRBV6-6	.	CASRGVTDTQYF	TGTGCCAGCAGAGGGGTCACAGATACGCAGTATTTT
TRBJ1-3	TRBD1	TRBV7-9	.	CASSFQGAGNTIYF	TGTGCCAGCAGCTTTCAGGGGGCTGGAAACACCATATATTTT
TRBJ1-2	TRBD1	TRBV7-2	.	CASSSGTGNGYTF	TGTGCCAGCAGCTCCGGGACAGGGAATGGCTACACCTTC
TRBJ1-5	TRBD1	TRBV6-6	.	CASSPTTGYSNQPQHF	TGTGCCAGCAGCCCCACGACAGGGTATAGCAATCAGCCCCAGCATTTT
TRBJ2-5	.	TRBV7-6	.	CASSLVLWQPRGTETQYF	TGTGCCAGCAGCTTAGTGCTTTGGCAGCCCAGAGGTACAGAGACCCAGTACTTC
TRBJ1-2	TRBD1	TRBV30	.	CAWSIGGGMDYTF	TGTGCCTGGAGTATAGGGGGCGGGATGGACTACACCTTC
TRBJ2-7	.	TRBV20-1	.	CSVRTGYEQYF	TGCAGTGTTAGAACAGGTTACGAGCAGTACTTC
TRBJ2-2	.	TRBV5-1	few	CASSPWRVATGELFF	TGCGCCAGCAGCCCCTGGCGGGTGGCCACCGGGGAGCTGTTTTTT
TRBJ2-7	TRBD2	TRBV10-3	.	CAISGGLALYEQYF	TGTGCCATCAGTGGGGGACTAGCGCTCTACGAGCAGTACTTC
TRBJ2-5	TRBD2	TRBV19	few	CASSAPSGRDGVTQYF	TGTGCCAGTAGTGCCCCCAGCGGGAGGGATGGGGTGACCCAGTACTTC
TRBJ1-1	TRBD1	TRBV11-1	.	CASSAQRGQATEAFF	TGTGCCAGCAGCGCCCAGCGGGGACAGGCTACTGAAGCTTTCTTT
TRBJ2-7	TRBD2	TRBV19	.	CASSMGRGAEQYF	TGTGCCAGTAGTATGGGGAGGGGCGCCGAGCAGTACTTC
TRBJ2-2	.	TRBV30	once	CAWSERGTGELFF	TGTGCCTGGAGTGAAAGGGGGACCGGGGAGCTGTTTTTT
TRBJ2-1	.	TRBV6-1	once	CASSEFRRGGYNEQFF	TGTGCCAGCAGTGAATTTAGAAGGGGGGGCTACAATGAGCAGTTCTTC
TRBJ1-2	TRBD1	TRBV7-8	few	CASSQTGDGYGYTF	TGTGCCAGCAGCCAGACAGGGGATGGCTATGGCTACACCTTC
TRBJ1-6	.	TRBV19	few	CASTTGRPYNSPLHF	TGTGCCAGTACTACAGGGAGACCCTATAATTCACCCCTCCACTTT
TRBJ2-1	TRBD1	TRBV27	.	CASSSGQGYYNEQFF	TGTGCCAGCAGTTCCGGACAGGGCTACTACAATGAGCAGTTCTTC
TRBJ1-5	TRBD1	TRBV4-1	.	CASSHSDRGQPQHF	TGCGCCAGCAGCCACTCGGACAGGGGCCAGCCCCAGCATTTT
TRBJ2-3	TRBD2	TRBV4-1	.	CASSLRGGPDTQYF	TGCGCCAGCAGCCTGCGCGGGGGGCCAGATACGCAGTATTTT
TRBJ2-3	TRBD1	TRBV27	.	CASRLRQGSTSTDTQYF	TGTGCCAGCAGACTAAGACAGGGATCAACTAGCACAGATACGCAGTATTTT
TRBJ2-7	TRBD2	TRBV5-1	few	CASSPSGSSYEQYF	TGCGCCAGCAGCCCTAGCGGGAGCTCCTACGAGCAGTACTTC
TRBJ1-1	.	TRBV5-1	.	CASKGDISTEAFF	TGCGCCAGCAAAGGGGATATCAGCACTGAAGCTTTCTTT